The clone carrying this T cell receptor (beta chain) was seen a handful of times. Its antigen is not identified. This record belongs to a study of cytomegalovirus exposure and HLA in healthy donors. About the study: The same platform was used for the 110 or so validation repertoires as for the 666 first-cohort repertoires, as reported in a later analysis.

The study, taken as a whole, reports: Generally TCR sequences proved uncommon, though certain public TCRs appeared in numerous donors.

The CDR3 is 18 amino acids. Germline CDR1 SGHTA, CDR2 FQGTGA. After removal of 2 bases from V and 3 bases from J, the junction contained 12 bases not matched to a gene. Profiled with immunoSEQ multiplex PCR; TCRdb holds only in-frame clones, not every one. Of around 230,000 clones listed, more than 75% are singletons. Input material: PBMCs. The rearrangement joins TRBV7-3 to TRBJ2-1; 8 bases are shared with TRBD1. The TCR was taken from a woman aged 25 to 39 in good health and CMV-seropositive. The CDR3 nucleotides read TGTGCCAGCAGCTTACCCACCACCGGGACAGGCGACTACAATGAGCAGTTCTTC. Translation: CASSLPTTGTGDYNEQFF.